Shown below are 6 T cell receptor beta chains from a single sample sequenced in a study of PD-L1 blockade in urothelial cancer. Time point here: peripheral blood 6 weeks after treatment start. Profiling relied on immunoSEQ multiplex PCR, and the TCRdb table lists in-frame clones only, not all of them. The table records over 40,000 clones, about 88% of them present only once. Sequences were derived from PBMCs, sampled around atezolizumab (anti-PD-L1) treatment. These receptor sequences come from a man between 65 and 85 years old with urothelial cancer.

The chain joins TRBV5-1 to TRBJ1-5, with a tentative D call TRBD1 (5 bases). CDR1 is SGHRS and CDR2 is YFSETQ in the germline V gene. Trimming removed 4 bases at V and 4 bases at J, with 15 bases between. This CDR3 has 15 residues. The CDR3 sequence: CASSPASGPNQPQHF. DNA for the CDR3: TGCGCCAGCAGCCCGGCGTCAGGGCCGAATCAGCCCCAGCATTTT. Based on the CDR3 plus reference TRBV5-1 and TRBJ1-5, the full variable domain is KAGVTQTPRYLIKTRGQQVTLSCSPISGHRSVSWYQQTPGQGLQFLFEYFSETQRNKGNFPGRFSGRQFSNSRSEMNVSTLELGDSALYLCASSPASGPNQPQHFGDGTRLSIL.

The chain links TRBV5-1 to TRBJ1-2; the D gene is possibly TRBD1 (5 bases). CDR3 length: 16 residues. V was clipped by 1 base and J by 1 base, with 14 bases between them. Per germline, CDR1 SGHRS and CDR2 YFSETQ. This CDR3 reads CASSLFQGPNNYGYTF. DNA for the CDR3: TGCGCCAGCAGCTTGTTCCAGGGTCCTAATAACTATGGCTACACCTTC.

The chain couples TRBV2 to TRBJ2-5, with 7 bases matching TRBD2. This CDR3 region has 15 residues. Germline V gene data show CDR1 as SNHLY and CDR2 as FYNNEI. The junction had 8 bases not matched to a gene; V was cut back by 2 bases and J by 5 bases. The CDR3 DNA sequence: TGTGCCAGCAGTGAAAGTGCGGGAGTCGGTGAGACCCAGTACTTC. Translated: CASSESAGVGETQYF.

The chain couples TRBV5-6 to TRBJ2-3; 12 bases line up with TRBD2. Germline trimming cut 4 bases from V and 3 bases from J; bases unmatched to any gene: 9. CDR3 length: 17 amino acids. Germline-derived CDR1 and CDR2 are SGHDT and YYEEEE. Here the CDR3 reads CASSAPWTSGTTDTQYF. The CDR3 DNA is TGTGCCAGCAGCGCCCCCTGGACTAGCGGGACGACAGATACGCAGTATTTT.

This clone was observed a handful of times. This chain links TRBV5-1 with TRBJ1-5; TRBD1 is a possible D gene (6 bases). Germline V gene lookup returns CDR1 SGHRS and CDR2 YFSETQ. This CDR3 is built from 13 residues. Written as DNA, the CDR3 is TGCGCGCGGCCCAGGGGTAGCAATCAGCCCCAGCATTTT. Protein product: CARPRGSNQPQHF. The variable domain in full, with the rest retrieved from reference TRBV5-1 and TRBJ1-5, is KAGVTQTPRYLIKTRGQQVTLSCSPISGHRSVSWYQQTPGQGLQFLFEYFSETQRNKGNFPGRFSGRQFSNSRSEMNVSTLELGDSALYLCARPRGSNQPQHFGDGTRLSIL.

The rearrangement joins TRBV7-2 to TRBJ1-5, with D possibly TRBD1 on 5 matching bases. V was shortened by 0 bases and J by 1 base, with 7 bases between the two germline ends. This CDR3 is 15 amino acids long. Germline CDR1 and CDR2: SGHTA and FQGNSA. The CDR3 bases are TGTGCCAGCAGCTTAGCCGGGGGAAGCAATCAGCCCCAGCATTTT. Its translation: CASSLAGGSNQPQHF.